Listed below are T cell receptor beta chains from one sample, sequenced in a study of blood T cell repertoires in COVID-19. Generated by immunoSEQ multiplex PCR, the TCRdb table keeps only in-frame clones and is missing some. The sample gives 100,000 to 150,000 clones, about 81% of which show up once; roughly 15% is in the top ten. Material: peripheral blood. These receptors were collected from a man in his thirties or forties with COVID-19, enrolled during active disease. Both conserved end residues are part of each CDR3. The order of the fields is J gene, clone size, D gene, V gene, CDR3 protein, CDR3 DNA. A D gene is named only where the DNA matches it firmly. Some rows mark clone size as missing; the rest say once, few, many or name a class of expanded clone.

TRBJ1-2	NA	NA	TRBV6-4	CASSDSGSPSRYGYTF	TGTGCCAGCAGTGACTCGGGCAGCCCTTCTCGCTATGGCTACACCTTC
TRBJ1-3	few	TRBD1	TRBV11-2	CASSPPGQGAAYSGNTIYF	TGTGCCAGCAGCCCTCCGGGACAGGGTGCCGCGTACTCTGGAAACACCATATATTTT
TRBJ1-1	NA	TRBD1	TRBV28	CASSSGTADLDTEAFF	TGTGCCAGCAGTTCCGGGACAGCCGACTTGGACACTGAAGCTTTCTTT
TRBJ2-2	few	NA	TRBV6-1	CASSPVRGLGGELFF	TGTGCCAGCTCCCCAGTACGGGGTTTGGGCGGGGAGCTGTTTTTT
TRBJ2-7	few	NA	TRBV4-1	CASSQVVTGIYEQYF	TGCGCCAGCAGCCAAGTGGTCACAGGGATCTACGAGCAGTACTTC
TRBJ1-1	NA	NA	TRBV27	CASSLSYGSEAFF	TGTGCCAGCAGTTTATCCTACGGGAGTGAAGCTTTCTTT
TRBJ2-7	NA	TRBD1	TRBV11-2	CASSLQGASSNEQYF	TGTGCCAGCAGTTTACAGGGGGCCTCCTCGAACGAGCAGTACTTC
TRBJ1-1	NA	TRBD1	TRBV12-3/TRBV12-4	CASRLQGAGEAFF	TGTGCCAGCAGACTACAGGGGGCAGGTGAAGCTTTCTTT
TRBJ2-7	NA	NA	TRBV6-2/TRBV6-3	CASSHQGIKGF	TGTGCCAGCAGCCATCAGGGGATTAAGGGCTTC
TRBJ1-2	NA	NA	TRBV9	CASREGLGGNYGYTF	TGTGCCAGCAGGGAGGGATTGGGTGGTAACTATGGCTACACCTTC
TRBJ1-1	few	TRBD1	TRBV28	CASRVGDSLNTEAFF	TGTGCCAGCAGGGTGGGGGACAGCTTGAACACTGAAGCTTTCTTT
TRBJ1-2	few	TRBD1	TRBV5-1	CASSPGTEINYGYTF	TGCGCCAGCAGTCCCGGGACAGAGATTAACTATGGCTACACCTTC
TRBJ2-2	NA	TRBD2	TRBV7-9	CASSSSRAGGGTGELFF	TGTGCCAGCAGCTCCTCACGGGCGGGAGGGGGCACCGGGGAGCTGTTTTTT
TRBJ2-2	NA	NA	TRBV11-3	CASSQTWDLRQAGELFF	TGTGCCAGCAGCCAAACATGGGACTTGAGGCAGGCCGGGGAGCTGTTTTTT
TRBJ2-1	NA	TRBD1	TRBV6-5	CASSYSPGQGQPEQFF	TGTGCCAGCAGTTACTCTCCGGGACAGGGGCAACCAGAGCAGTTCTTC
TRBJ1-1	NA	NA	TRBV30	CAWSVDSARNTEAFF	TGTGCCTGGAGTGTTGACAGTGCCCGGAACACTGAAGCTTTCTTT
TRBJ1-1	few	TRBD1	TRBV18	CASSPRQGRAEAFF	TGTGCCAGCTCACCCAGACAGGGGAGGGCTGAAGCTTTCTTT
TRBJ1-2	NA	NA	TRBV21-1	CASSIIDRVGYGYTF	TGTGCCAGCAGCATAATAGACAGGGTAGGGTACGGCTACACCTTC
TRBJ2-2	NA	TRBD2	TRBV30	CAWSLGTTTGELFF	TGTGCCTGGAGCCTAGGGACTACAACCGGGGAGCTGTTTTTT
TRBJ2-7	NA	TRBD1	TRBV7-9	CASSLGQGINEQYF	TGTGCCAGCAGTTTGGGACAGGGTATCAACGAGCAGTACTTC
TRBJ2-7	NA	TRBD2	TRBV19	CASSIGDYAEQYF	TGTGCCAGTAGTATCGGGGACTATGCCGAGCAGTACTTC
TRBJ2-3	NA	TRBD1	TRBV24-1	CATSDREFTDTQYF	TGTGCCACCTCGGACAGGGAATTCACAGATACGCAGTATTTT
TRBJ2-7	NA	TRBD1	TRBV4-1	CASSPPLYRGFSYEQYF	TGCGCCAGCAGCCCACCCCTGTACAGGGGATTTTCCTACGAGCAGTACTTC
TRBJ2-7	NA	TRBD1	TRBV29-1	CSAVPGQGPTYEQYF	TGCAGCGCAGTCCCGGGACAGGGCCCTACCTACGAGCAGTACTTC
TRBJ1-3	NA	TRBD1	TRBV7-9	CASSAGTGPGNTIYF	TGTGCCAGCAGCGCCGGGACAGGGCCAGGAAACACCATATATTTT
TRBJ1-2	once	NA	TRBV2	CASSRTRTEPILQNNYGYTF	TGTGCCAGCAGTAGGACCCGGACAGAACCGATCCTTCAGAATAACTATGGCTACACCTTC
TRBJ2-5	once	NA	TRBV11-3	CASSQQETQYF	TGTGCCAGCAGCCAACAAGAGACCCAGTACTTC
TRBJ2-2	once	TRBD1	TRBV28	CASKSPGTGTTGELFF	TGTGCCAGCAAGTCCCCCGGGACAGGGACCACCGGGGAGCTGTTTTTT
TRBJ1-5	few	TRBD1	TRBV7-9	CASSLGTGGGGNQPQHF	TGTGCCAGCAGCCTAGGGACAGGGGGCGGTGGAAATCAGCCCCAGCATTTT
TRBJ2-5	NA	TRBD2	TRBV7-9	CASSPPTAGVQETQYF	TGTGCCAGCAGCCCCCCGACAGCGGGGGTCCAAGAGACCCAGTACTTC
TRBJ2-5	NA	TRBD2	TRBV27	CASSELAGGLKTQYF	TGTGCCAGCAGTGAACTAGCGGGGGGTTTGAAGACCCAGTACTTC
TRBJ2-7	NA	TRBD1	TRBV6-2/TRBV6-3	CASSYSDRDYEQYF	TGTGCCAGCAGTTACTCTGACAGGGACTACGAGCAGTACTTC
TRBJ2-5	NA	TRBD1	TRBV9	CASSPRTGAETQYF	TGTGCCAGCAGCCCACGGACAGGGGCGGAGACCCAGTACTTC
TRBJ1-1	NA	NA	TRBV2	CASSDGSMNTEAFF	TGTGCCAGCAGTGACGGTTCTATGAACACTGAAGCTTTCTTT
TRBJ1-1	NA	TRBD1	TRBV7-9	CASSPTTGRTEAFF	TGTGCCAGCAGCCCTACGACAGGGCGGACTGAAGCTTTCTTT
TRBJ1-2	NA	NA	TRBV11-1	CASSPTLGPIYGYTF	TGTGCCAGCAGCCCAACACTAGGACCCATCTATGGCTACACCTTC
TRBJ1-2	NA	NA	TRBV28	CATGGYTF	TGTGCCACCGGGGGCTACACCTTC
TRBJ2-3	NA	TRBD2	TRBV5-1	CASSLGLAGGPYTEDTQYF	TGCGCCAGCAGCTTGGGACTAGCGGGAGGGCCATATACTGAAGATACGCAGTATTTT
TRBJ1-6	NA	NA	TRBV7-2	CASRRGAGDSPLHF	TGTGCCAGCAGACGGGGGGCTGGTGATTCACCCCTCCACTTT
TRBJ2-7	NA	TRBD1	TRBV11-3	CASSLGTGLSEQYF	TGTGCCAGCAGCTTGGGGACAGGCTTGAGCGAGCAGTACTTC
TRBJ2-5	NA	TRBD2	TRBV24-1	CATSEYSGGAFETQYF	TGTGCCACCAGTGAATATAGCGGGGGGGCGTTTGAGACCCAGTACTTC
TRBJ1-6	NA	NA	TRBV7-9	CASSQNDRNSPLHF	TGTGCCAGCAGCCAAAACGACAGAAATTCACCCCTCCACTTT
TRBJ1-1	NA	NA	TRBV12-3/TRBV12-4	CASSLPGAGGAFF	TGTGCCAGCAGTTTACCGGGGGCGGGGGGAGCTTTCTTT
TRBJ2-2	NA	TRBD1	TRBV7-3	CASSSTGTAGELFF	TGTGCCAGCAGCAGTACCGGGACAGCCGGGGAGCTGTTTTTT
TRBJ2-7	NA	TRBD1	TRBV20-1	CSASYTGTGSYEQYF	TGCAGTGCTAGTTATACCGGGACAGGCTCCTACGAGCAGTACTTC
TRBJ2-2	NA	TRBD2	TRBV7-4	CASIPVGGTGELFF	TGTGCCAGCATCCCAGTGGGGGGGACCGGGGAGCTGTTTTTT
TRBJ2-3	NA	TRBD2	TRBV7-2	CASSLVTGGSTDTQYF	TGTGCCAGCAGCTTAGTAACGGGAGGAAGCACAGATACGCAGTATTTT
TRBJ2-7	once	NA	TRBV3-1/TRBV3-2	CASSLGLIYEQYF	TGTGCCAGCAGTCTTGGACTCATCTACGAGCAGTACTTC
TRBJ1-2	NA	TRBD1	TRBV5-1	CASSPGQYYGYTF	TGCGCCAGCAGCCCGGGACAGTACTATGGCTACACCTTC
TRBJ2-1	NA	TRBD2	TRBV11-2	CASSRLAESNEQFF	TGTGCCAGCAGCCGACTAGCGGAGAGCAATGAGCAGTTCTTC
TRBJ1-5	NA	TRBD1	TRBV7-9	CASSFGTGVNQPQHF	TGTGCCAGCAGCTTTGGGACAGGGGTTAATCAGCCCCAGCATTTT
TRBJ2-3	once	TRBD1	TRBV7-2	CASSLVERAGGDTQYF	TGTGCCAGCAGCTTAGTGGAGAGGGCAGGGGGAGATACGCAGTATTTT
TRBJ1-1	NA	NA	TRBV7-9	CASSLFGRDTEAFF	TGTGCCAGCAGCTTATTCGGGAGGGACACTGAAGCTTTCTTT
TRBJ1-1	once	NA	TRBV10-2	CASSARQLSNTEAFF	TGCGCCAGCAGTGCTAGACAGCTATCGAACACTGAAGCTTTCTTT